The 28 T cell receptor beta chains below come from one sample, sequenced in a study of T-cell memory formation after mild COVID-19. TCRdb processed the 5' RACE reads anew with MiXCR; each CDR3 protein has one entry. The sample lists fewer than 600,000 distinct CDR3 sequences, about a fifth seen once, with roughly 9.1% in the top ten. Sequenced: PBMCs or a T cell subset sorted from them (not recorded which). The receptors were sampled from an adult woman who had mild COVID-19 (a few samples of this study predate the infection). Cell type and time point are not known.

In DNA form, the CDR3 reads TGCGCCAGCAGCCGAGAAATCCTGACAGCCAACTACGCAGATACGCAGTATTTT. It specifies CASSREILTANYADTQYF. The J gene is TRBJ2-3, the V gene TRBV4-1; D may be TRBD1 (5 bases). V dropped 4 bases and J dropped 4 bases, with 24 bases sitting between them. CDR3 length equals 18 residues. The germline V gene has CDR1 MGHRA and CDR2 YSYEKL.

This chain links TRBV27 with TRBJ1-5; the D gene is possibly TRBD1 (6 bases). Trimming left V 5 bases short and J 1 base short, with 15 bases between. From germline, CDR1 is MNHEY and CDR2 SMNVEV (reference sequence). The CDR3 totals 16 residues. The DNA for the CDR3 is TGTGCCAGCAGTCCCGAAGGAGGGGGAAGCAATCAGCCCCAGCATTTT. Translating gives CASSPEGGGSNQPQHF.

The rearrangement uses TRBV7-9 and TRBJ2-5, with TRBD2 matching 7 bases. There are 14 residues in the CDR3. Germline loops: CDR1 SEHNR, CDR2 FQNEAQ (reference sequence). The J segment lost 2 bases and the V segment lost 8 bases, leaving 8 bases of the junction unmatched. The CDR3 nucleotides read TGTGCCAGCGCCAGCGGGGTGAATCAAGAGACCCAGTACTTC. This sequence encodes CASASGVNQETQYF.

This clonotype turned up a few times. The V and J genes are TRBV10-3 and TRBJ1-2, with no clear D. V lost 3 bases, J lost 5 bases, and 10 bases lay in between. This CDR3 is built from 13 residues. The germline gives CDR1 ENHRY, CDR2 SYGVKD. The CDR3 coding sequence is TGTGCCATCAGTGAAAAGGGAAATTATGGCTACACCTTC. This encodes CAISEKGNYGYTF.

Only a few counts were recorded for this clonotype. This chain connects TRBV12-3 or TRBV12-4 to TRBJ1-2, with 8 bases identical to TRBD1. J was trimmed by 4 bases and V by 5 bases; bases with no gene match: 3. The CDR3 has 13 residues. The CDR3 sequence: CASSRQGPYGYTF. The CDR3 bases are TGTGCCAGCAGTCGACAGGGGCCCTATGGCTACACCTTC.

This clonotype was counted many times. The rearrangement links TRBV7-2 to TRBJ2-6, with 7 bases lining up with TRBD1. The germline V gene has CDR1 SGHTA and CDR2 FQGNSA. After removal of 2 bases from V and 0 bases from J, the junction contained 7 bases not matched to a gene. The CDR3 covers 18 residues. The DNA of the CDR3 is TGTGCCAGCAGCTTACTAGGGACAGCCAACTCTGGGGCCAACGTCCTGACTTTC. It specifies CASSLLGTANSGANVLTF.

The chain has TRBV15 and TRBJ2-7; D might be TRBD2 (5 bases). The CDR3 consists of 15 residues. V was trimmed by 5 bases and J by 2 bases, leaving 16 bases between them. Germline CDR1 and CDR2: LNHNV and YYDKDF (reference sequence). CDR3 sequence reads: CATSSEVGETYEQYF. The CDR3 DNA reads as TGTGCCACCAGCTCGGAGGTCGGAGAAACCTACGAGCAGTACTTC.

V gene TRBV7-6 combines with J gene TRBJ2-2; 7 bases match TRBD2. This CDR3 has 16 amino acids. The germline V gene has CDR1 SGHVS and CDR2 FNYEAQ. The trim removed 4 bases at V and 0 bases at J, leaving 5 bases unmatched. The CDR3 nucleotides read TGTGCCAGCAGCTCCTACAGCGGGGCGAACACCGGGGAGCTGTTTTTT. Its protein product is CASSSYSGANTGELFF.

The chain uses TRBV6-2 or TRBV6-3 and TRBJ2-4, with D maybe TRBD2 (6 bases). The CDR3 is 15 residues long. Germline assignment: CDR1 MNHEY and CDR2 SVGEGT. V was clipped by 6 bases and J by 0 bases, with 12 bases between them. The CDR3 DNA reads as TGTGCCAGCAGACTGGAGGGCTTAGCCAAAAACATTCAGTACTTC. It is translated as CASRLEGLAKNIQYF.

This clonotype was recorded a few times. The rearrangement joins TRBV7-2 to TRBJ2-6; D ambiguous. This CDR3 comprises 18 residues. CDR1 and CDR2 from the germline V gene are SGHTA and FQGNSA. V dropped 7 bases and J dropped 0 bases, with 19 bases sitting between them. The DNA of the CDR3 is TGTGCCAGCACCCCGCCTCTTCTACTACCCTCTGGGGCCAACGTCCTGACTTTC. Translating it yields CASTPPLLLPSGANVLTF.

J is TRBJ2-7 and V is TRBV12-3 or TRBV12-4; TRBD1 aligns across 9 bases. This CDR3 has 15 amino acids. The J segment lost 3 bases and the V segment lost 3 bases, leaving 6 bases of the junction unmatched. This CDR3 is CASSLAGTGNYEQYF. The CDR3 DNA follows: TGTGCCAGCAGTTTGGCCGGGACAGGGAACTACGAGCAGTACTTC.

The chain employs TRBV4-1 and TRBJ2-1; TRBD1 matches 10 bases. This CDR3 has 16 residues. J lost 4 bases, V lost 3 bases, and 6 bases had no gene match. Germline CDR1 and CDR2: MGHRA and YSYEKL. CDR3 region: CASSHGTGVSYNEQFF. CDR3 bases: TGCGCCAGCAGCCATGGGACAGGGGTTTCTTACAATGAGCAGTTCTTC.

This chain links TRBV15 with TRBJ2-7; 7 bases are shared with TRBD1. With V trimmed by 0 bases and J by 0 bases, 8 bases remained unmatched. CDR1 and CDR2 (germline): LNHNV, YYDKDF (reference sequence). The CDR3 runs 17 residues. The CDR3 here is CATSRDPTGASSYEQYF. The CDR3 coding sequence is TGTGCCACCAGCAGAGATCCCACAGGGGCTAGCTCCTACGAGCAGTACTTC.

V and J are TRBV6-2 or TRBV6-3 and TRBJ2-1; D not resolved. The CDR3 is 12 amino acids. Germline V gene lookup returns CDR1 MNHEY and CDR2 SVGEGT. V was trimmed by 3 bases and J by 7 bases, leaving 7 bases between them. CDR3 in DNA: TGTGCCAGCAGTTATCTCACTAATGAGCAGTTCTTC. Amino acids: CASSYLTNEQFF.

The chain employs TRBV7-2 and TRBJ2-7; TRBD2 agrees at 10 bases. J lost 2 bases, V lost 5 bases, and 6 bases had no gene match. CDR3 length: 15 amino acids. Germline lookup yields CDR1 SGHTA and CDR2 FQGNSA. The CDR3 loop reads CASSLLAGDTYEQYF. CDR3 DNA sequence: TGTGCCAGCAGCCTGCTAGCGGGAGACACCTACGAGCAGTACTTC.

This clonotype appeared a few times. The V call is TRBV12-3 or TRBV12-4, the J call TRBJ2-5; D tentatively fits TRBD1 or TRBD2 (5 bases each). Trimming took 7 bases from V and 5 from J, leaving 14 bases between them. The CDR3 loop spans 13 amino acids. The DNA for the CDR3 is TGTGCCAGCACCCTGGGACCTCGGGAGACCCAGTACTTC. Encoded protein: CASTLGPRETQYF.

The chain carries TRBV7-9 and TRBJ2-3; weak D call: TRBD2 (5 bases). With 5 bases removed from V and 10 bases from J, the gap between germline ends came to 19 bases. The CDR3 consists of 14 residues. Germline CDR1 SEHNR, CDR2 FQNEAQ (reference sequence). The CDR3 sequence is CASSTGIPDFPQYF. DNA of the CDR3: TGTGCCAGCAGCACCGGGATCCCGGACTTTCCGCAGTATTTT.

The CDR3: CASSFRYEKLFF. The CDR3 region has the DNA TGTGCCAGCAGTTTCCGGTACGAAAAACTGTTTTTT. V is TRBV12-3 or TRBV12-4 and J is TRBJ1-4; no clear D gene. The CDR3 spans 12 residues. V dropped 3 bases and J dropped 8 bases, with 7 bases sitting between them.

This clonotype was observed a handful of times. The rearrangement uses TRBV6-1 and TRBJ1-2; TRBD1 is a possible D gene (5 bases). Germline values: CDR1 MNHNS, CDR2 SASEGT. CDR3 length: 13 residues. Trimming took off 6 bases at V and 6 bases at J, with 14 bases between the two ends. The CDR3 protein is CASRGMWGDGYTF. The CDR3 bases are TGTGCCAGCAGGGGCATGTGGGGGGATGGCTACACCTTC.

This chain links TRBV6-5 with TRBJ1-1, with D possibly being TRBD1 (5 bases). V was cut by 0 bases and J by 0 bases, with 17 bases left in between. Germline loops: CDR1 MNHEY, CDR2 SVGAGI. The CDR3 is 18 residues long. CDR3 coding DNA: TGTGCCAGCAGTTACTCGATAGCCAGACAGTTAATGAACACTGAAGCTTTCTTT. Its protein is CASSYSIARQLMNTEAFF.

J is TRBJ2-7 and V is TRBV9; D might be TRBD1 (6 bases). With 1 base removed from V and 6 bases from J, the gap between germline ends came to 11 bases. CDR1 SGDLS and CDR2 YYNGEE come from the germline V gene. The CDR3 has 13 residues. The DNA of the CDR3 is TGTGCCAGCAGCGTATTACCAGGGGCCGAGCAGTACTTC. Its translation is CASSVLPGAEQYF.

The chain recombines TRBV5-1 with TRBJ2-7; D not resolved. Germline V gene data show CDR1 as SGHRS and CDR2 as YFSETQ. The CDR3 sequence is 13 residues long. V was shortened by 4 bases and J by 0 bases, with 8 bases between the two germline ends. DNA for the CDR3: TGCGCCAGCAGCAAGAGGAGCTCCTACGAGCAGTACTTC. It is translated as CASSKRSSYEQYF.

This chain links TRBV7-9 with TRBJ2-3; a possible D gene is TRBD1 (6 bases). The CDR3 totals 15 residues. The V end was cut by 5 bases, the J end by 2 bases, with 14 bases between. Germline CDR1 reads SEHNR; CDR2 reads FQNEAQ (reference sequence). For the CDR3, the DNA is TGTGCCAGCAGCCTCCGGGACAAGAACACAGATACGCAGTATTTT. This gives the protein CASSLRDKNTDTQYF.

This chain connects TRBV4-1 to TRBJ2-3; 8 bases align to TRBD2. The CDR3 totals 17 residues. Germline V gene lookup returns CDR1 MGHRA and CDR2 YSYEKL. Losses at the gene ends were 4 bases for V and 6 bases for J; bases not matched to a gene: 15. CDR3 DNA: TGCGCCAGCAGCCGAACGTTAGCGGGAAGGGCGTGGGATACGCAGTATTTT. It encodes CASSRTLAGRAWDTQYF.

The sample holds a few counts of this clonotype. Written as DNA, the CDR3 is TGTGCCAGCAGCTTAGTACCGGGGCCATCTGGAAACACCATATATTTT. It specifies CASSLVPGPSGNTIYF. The chain joins TRBV7-2 to TRBJ1-3; a weak D match, TRBD1 (5 bases). Between the trimmed V and J ends, which lost 1 base and 1 base, there was a span of 11 bases. Germline loops: CDR1 SGHTA, CDR2 FQGNSA. This CDR3 region has 16 residues.

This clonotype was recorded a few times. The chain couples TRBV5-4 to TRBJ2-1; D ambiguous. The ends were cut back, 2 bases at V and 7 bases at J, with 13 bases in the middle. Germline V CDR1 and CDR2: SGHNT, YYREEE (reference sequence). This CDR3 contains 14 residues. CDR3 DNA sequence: TGTGCCAGCAGCTTTGGGGTAGTCGGAAATGAGCAGTTCTTC. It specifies CASSFGVVGNEQFF.

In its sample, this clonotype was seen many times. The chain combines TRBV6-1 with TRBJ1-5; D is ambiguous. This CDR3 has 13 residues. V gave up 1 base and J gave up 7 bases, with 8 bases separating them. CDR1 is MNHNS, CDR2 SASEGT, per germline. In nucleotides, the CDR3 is TGTGCCAGCAGTGAAGGGGGTAACCAGCCCCAGCATTTT. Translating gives CASSEGGNQPQHF.

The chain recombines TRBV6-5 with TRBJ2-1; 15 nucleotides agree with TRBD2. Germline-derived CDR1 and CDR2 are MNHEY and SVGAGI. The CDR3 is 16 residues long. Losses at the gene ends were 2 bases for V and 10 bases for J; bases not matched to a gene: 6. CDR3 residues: CASSYPGLAGGGEQFF. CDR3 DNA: TGTGCCAGCAGTTACCCGGGACTAGCGGGGGGAGGGGAGCAGTTCTTC.